The clone carrying this T cell receptor (beta chain) was observed once. Its antigen is as yet unknown. This table comes from immunoSEQ multiplex PCR, and its TCRdb copy is limited to in-frame clones, with some not included. The table records 120,000 to 150,000 clones, roughly 93% of them present only once. The entry originates in a study of T cell responses to AZD1222 COVID-19 vaccine. The study, taken as a whole, reports: At study baseline, merely about 6 AZD1222 recipients were seropositive. Unmutated variant regions reportedly attract nearly half of all spike-specific TCRs.

V lost 5 bases and J lost 9; bases outside the gene matches: 12. The CDR3 has 17 amino acids. CDR1 and CDR2 (germline): SGHTA, FQGTGA. The sequenced sample was peripheral blood, obtained 28 days after the second AZD1222 dose. The TCR was taken from an adult who received the AZD1222 COVID-19 vaccine. The chain uses TRBV7-3 and TRBJ2-1; 14 bases agree with TRBD2. CDR3 DNA: TGTGCCAGCAGCACCCCGGGACTAGCGGGAGAGAGAGGTGAGCAGTTCTTC. It codes for CASSTPGLAGERGEQFF.